The clone carrying this T cell receptor beta chain appeared many times. Antigen: not known. The sample belongs to a study of T cells in Graves' hyperthyroidism and ophthalmopathy. RNA transcripts were the template for amplifying TCR beta CDR3 regions. In the first-round RT-PCR of the TCR CDR3, the HTBI primer set was used. TCRdb recomputed calls from the multiplex PCR reads with MiXCR, one row per CDR3 protein. The table includes about 540,000 distinct CDR3 sequences, approximately 44% detected once. V shed 5 bases and J shed 2 bases, with 18 bases lying between them. This CDR3 contains 16 residues. The germline V gene encodes CDR1 MNHNY and CDR2 SVGAGI (reference sequence). Findings and caveats of the study: Ophthalmopathy and stable hyperthyroidism were told apart by a 13 V-J model.

Sequencing was carried out using peripheral blood or thyroid tissue (not recorded which). The chain has TRBV6-6 and TRBJ2-5; TRBD2 is a possible D gene (5 bases). The receptor comes from a woman younger than 30 with Graves' hyperthyroidism. Here the CDR3 reads CASSPTRTSVQETQYF. In DNA, the CDR3 is TGTGCCAGCAGTCCCACCCGGACTTCAGTACAAGAGACCCAGTACTTC.